The 9 T cell receptor beta chains below come from one sample, sequenced in a study of technical replicates of blood from four donors. Measured with immunoSEQ multiplex PCR; TCRdb has only the in-frame clones, and not every one. The data show tens of thousands of clones, around 96% seen once. The material sequenced was T cells isolated from PBMCs. The receptors derive from a human donor in good health.

The chain employs TRBV30 and TRBJ2-7; 7 positions agree with TRBD2. The length of the CDR3 is 14 residues. Germline-derived CDR1 and CDR2 are GTSNPN and SVGIG (reference sequence). The junction had 12 bases not matched to a gene; V was cut back by 3 bases and J by 7 bases. CDR3 DNA sequence: TGTGCCTGGAGAGAGTCCGGGACTACGGGAGAGCAGTACTTC. Its translation is CAWRESGTTGEQYF.

The chain carries TRBV7-8 and TRBJ2-1, with D unclear. Trimming pared 4 bases from V and 8 bases from J, leaving 18 bases between. The CDR3 is 15 residues long. Germline V gene lookup returns CDR1 SGHVS and CDR2 FQNEAQ. The CDR3 region is CASSSYYHGSDEQFF. DNA of the CDR3: TGTGCCAGCAGCTCCTACTACCATGGCAGCGATGAGCAGTTCTTC.

The V and J genes are TRBV5-1 and TRBJ1-2; 8 nucleotides match TRBD1. This CDR3 has 15 amino acids. V trimming: 3 bases; J trimming: 2 bases; junction bases outside the gene matches: 6. The germline CDR1 and CDR2 sequences are SGHRS and YFSETQ. CDR3 region: CASSSITGGNYGYTF. The CDR3 DNA follows: TGCGCCAGCAGCTCCATCACAGGGGGGAACTATGGCTACACCTTC. The full variable domain, rest sourced from reference TRBV5-1 and TRBJ1-2, is KAGVTQTPRYLIKTRGQQVTLSCSPISGHRSVSWYQQTPGQGLQFLFEYFSETQRNKGNFPGRFSGRQFSNSRSEMNVSTLELGDSALYLCASSSITGGNYGYTFGSGTRLTVV.

V and J are TRBV27 and TRBJ2-7; TRBD1 is a possible D gene (5 bases). The germline V and J ends were trimmed by 4 bases and 0 bases, with 16 bases remaining between them. The germline CDR1 and CDR2 sequences are MNHEY and SMNVEV (reference sequence). This CDR3 comprises 16 residues. The CDR3 loop is CASSSLDRISSYEQYF. Written as DNA, the CDR3 is TGTGCCAGCAGTTCCCTCGACAGAATAAGCTCCTACGAGCAGTACTTC.

The rearrangement joins TRBV6-1 to TRBJ2-2; tentatively, D is TRBD1 (6 bases). This CDR3 is built from 15 residues. Germline CDR1 is MNHNS and CDR2 is SASEGT. V was trimmed by 2 bases and J by 3 bases, leaving 10 bases between them. CDR3 residues: CASSETWGHTGELFF. The CDR3 DNA reads TGTGCCAGCAGTGAAACATGGGGGCACACCGGGGAGCTGTTTTTT.

The chain joins TRBV19 to TRBJ2-1, with no clear D. The CDR3 totals 16 residues. Trimming pared 3 bases from V and 0 bases from J, leaving 12 bases between. Germline CDR1 reads LNHDA; CDR2 reads SQIVND (reference sequence). The CDR3 here is CASSIPPRSSYNEQFF. DNA for the CDR3: TGTGCCAGTAGTATTCCTCCTAGGAGCTCCTACAATGAGCAGTTCTTC.

This clone was counted once. V usage is TRBV28 and J usage is TRBJ2-5; D possibly corresponds to TRBD2 (5 bases). Trimming cost V 2 bases and J 2 bases, with 6 bases left between them. The CDR3 totals 13 residues. Germline CDR1 is MDHEN and CDR2 is SYDVKM. CDR3: CASSLGLQETQYF. For the CDR3, the DNA is TGTGCCAGCAGTTTAGGACTTCAAGAGACCCAGTACTTC.

The V and J genes are TRBV4-3 and TRBJ2-3; tentative D call: TRBD2 (6 bases). Germline CDR1 LGHNA, CDR2 YSLEER. This CDR3 is 16 amino acids long. V was clipped by 0 bases and J by 1 base, with 11 bases between them. The CDR3 bases are TGCGCCAGCAGCCAAGATCGGGCTAGCGGCACAGATACGCAGTATTTT. Translation gives CASSQDRASGTDTQYF.

The chain is built from TRBV7-3 and TRBJ1-1; D ambiguous. With 1 base removed from V and 1 base from J, the gap between germline ends came to 4 bases. Germline V lookup: CDR1 SGHTA, CDR2 FQGTGA. This CDR3 region has 13 residues. CDR3 bases: TGTGCCAGCAGCTTAAACACGAACACTGAAGCTTTCTTT. Protein: CASSLNTNTEAFF.